A single sample is the source of the 23 T cell receptor beta chains below, sequenced in a study of tumor-infiltrating lymphocytes in primary liver carcinoma. Investigators took RNA and DNA out together from 20-30 mg of unsorted bulk tissue. Total RNA amounting to roughly 0.5 ug was the source from which TCR beta cDNA was made with a constant-region primer. Three rounds of nested multiplex PCR with slightly modified ARM-PCR produced TCR beta libraries. A C-beta reverse primer was combined with TRBV1-TRBV30 forward primers in the first two PCR rounds, and each round had approximately 10 cycles. TCRdb re-derived calls from the multiplex PCR reads in MiXCR, one entry per CDR3 protein. The sample lists roughly 200,000 distinct CDR3 sequences, around 81% occurring once. Source material: tumor tissue from primary liver carcinoma. The receptor source for this set is a man aged 40-49 years with primary liver carcinoma and hepatitis B virus infection.

With regard to this clonotype: One end of the junction fails to match germline, which may point to a read error. The V call is TRBV6-5, the J call TRBJ2-2, with D possibly being TRBD1 (8 bases). This CDR3 region has 15 residues. The germline V gene has CDR1 MNHEY and CDR2 SVGAGI. CDR3 coding DNA: TGTGCCAGCAGAAGACAGGGGATTAACAGCGGGGAACTGTTTTTT. Its protein is CASRRQGINSGELFF.

The chain has TRBV6-1 and TRBJ2-1, with D perhaps matching TRBD2 (6 bases). The CDR3 loop spans 15 amino acids. Germline V CDR1 and CDR2: MNHNS, SASEGT. Trimming left V 7 bases short and J 7 bases short, with 20 bases between. The CDR3 region has the DNA TGTGCCAGCAATGACCGACTAACGGCGGGGAATGAGCAGTTCTTC. It specifies CASNDRLTAGNEQFF.

As concerns this clonotype: A much larger clone differs from this one at a single base, so this may be a read error. The V call is TRBV30, the J call TRBJ1-6, with D perhaps matching TRBD1 (6 bases). The CDR3 spans 14 residues. The ends were cut back, 5 bases at V and 7 bases at J, with 15 bases in the middle. From germline, CDR1 is GTSNPN and CDR2 SVGIG (reference sequence). In nucleotides, the CDR3 is TGTGCCTGGCAACAGGGCAGAGGGAATTCACCCCTCCACTTT. Amino acid sequence: CAWQQGRGNSPLHF. The variable domain in full, with the rest retrieved from reference TRBV30 and TRBJ1-6, is SQTIHQWPATLVQPVGSPLSLECTVEGTSNPNLYWYRQAAGRGLQLLFYSVGIGQISSEVPQNLSASRPQDRQFILSSKKLLLSDSGFYLCAWQQGRGNSPLHFGNGTRLTVT.

Details on this clonotype: This may arise from a read error, as a much more abundant clone is one base away. The chain recombines TRBV21-1 with TRBJ2-7; the table's D call TRBD2 went unverified against the DNA. TRBV21-1 is tagged as a pseudogene. This CDR3 spans 15 amino acids. CDR3 sequence (DNA): TGTGCCAGCGTAGTCGGGCAGGGCAAACCCTACGAGCAGTACTTC. Amino acid sequence: CASVVGQGKPYEQYF.

V and J are TRBV6-1 and TRBJ2-3, with 12 bases aligning to TRBD2. Germline V CDR1 and CDR2: MNHNS, SASEGT. V lost 7 bases to trimming and J lost 4 bases; unmatched junction nucleotides: 12. The CDR3 totals 17 residues. DNA of the CDR3: TGTGCCAGCACTGTTTCTAGACTAGCGGGAGAAGCAGATACGCAGTATTTT. Residues: CASTVSRLAGEADTQYF.

For this clonotype: The junction shows a germline mismatch at one end, possibly a read error. The rearrangement uses TRBV29-1 and TRBJ1-1; tentatively, D is TRBD1 (6 bases). Germline V gene data show CDR1 as SQVTM and CDR2 as ANQGSEA. The CDR3 has 15 amino acids. The CDR3 is CSVAGGWGINTEAFF. The CDR3, as DNA: TGCAGTGTTGCCGGGGGCTGGGGCATAAACACTGAAGCCTTCTTT. The full variable domain, its missing parts supplied by reference TRBV29-1 and TRBJ1-1, is SAVISQKPSRDICQRGTSLTIQCQVDSQVTMMFWYRQQPGQSLTLIATANQGSEATYESGFVIDKFPISRPNLTFSTLTVSNMSPEDSSIYLCSVAGGWGINTEAFFGQGTRLTVV.

On this clonotype: One junction end does not reproduce the germline sequence, and a read error may be involved. The chain uses TRBV11-2 and TRBJ2-5; a weak D match, TRBD2 (6 bases). The CDR3 runs 15 residues. Germline-derived CDR1 and CDR2 are SGHAT and FQNNGV. CDR3 DNA: TGTGCCAACAGCTTAGGGGCTAGCGTACAAGAGACACAGTACTTC. Amino acid sequence: CANSLGASVQETQYF.

V and J are TRBV12-3 or TRBV12-4 and TRBJ1-1; a weak D match, TRBD1 (5 bases). The ends were cut back, 7 bases at V and 14 bases at J, with 20 bases in the middle. CDR3 length: 12 residues. The CDR3: CASTPGNTVAFF. DNA for the CDR3: TGTGCCAGCACCCCAGGGAACACTGTAGCATTCTTT.

The V gene is TRBV5-6, the J gene TRBJ1-1; the D is unclear. The length of the CDR3 is 14 residues. V was cut by 5 bases and J by 6 bases, with 17 bases left in between. From germline, CDR1 is SGHDT and CDR2 YYEEEE. This CDR3 reads CASRLTPRSAEAFF. The CDR3 DNA reads TGTGCCAGCAGGCTGACGCCCAGGAGCGCTGAAGCTTTCTTT.

On this clonotype itself: One end of the junction does not line up with germline, which may come from a read error. The rearrangement uses TRBV28 and TRBJ2-7; a weak D match, TRBD1 (6 bases). Per germline, CDR1 MDHEN and CDR2 SYDVKM. The CDR3 runs to 15 residues. The CDR3 DNA reads as TGTGTCAGCAACTCCGGGACAAATGTCTCGTACGAGCAGTACTTC. It encodes CVSNSGTNVSYEQYF.

This sequence joins TRBV29-1 and TRBJ2-7, with 7 nucleotides matching TRBD2. The J call may not be correct, given that the DNA end is closer to TRBJ2-1. Germline V gives CDR1 SQVTM, CDR2 ANQGSEA. The length of the CDR3 is 13 residues. The CDR3 DNA follows: TGCAGACTTCAATCGAGGGGAGGGCGCGAGCAGTTCTTC. It is translated as CRLQSRGGREQFF.

With respect to this clonotype: One end of the junction is discordant with germline, which a read error may explain. The rearrangement joins TRBV6-1 to TRBJ2-3; 10 positions match TRBD2. Germline V gene sequence: CDR1 MNHNS, CDR2 SASEGT. The CDR3 runs 14 residues. The CDR3 reads CANSDTSGADTHYF. CDR3 in DNA: TGTGCCAACAGTGACACTAGCGGGGCAGATACGCATTATTTT.

This clonotype came up a few times. One base away lies a much larger clone, so this may be a sequencing read error. This chain connects TRBV6-1 to TRBJ2-1, with TRBD1 matching over 9 bases. The germline V gene has CDR1 MNHNS and CDR2 SASEGT. The CDR3 extends over 15 amino acids. The CDR3 bases are TGTGCCGGCAGTGAAACAGGGGGCGCCTACAATGAGCAGTTCTTC. It encodes CAGSETGGAYNEQFF.

This clonotype was seen a handful of times. A much bigger clone sits one base away, suggesting this may be a read error. The chain is built from TRBV6-2 or TRBV6-3 and TRBJ2-1, with 11 bases identical to TRBD2. The CDR3 totals 15 residues. Trimming took 10 bases from V and 6 from J; bases not matched to a gene: 11. Germline assignment: CDR1 MNHEY and CDR2 SVGEGT. CDR3 amino acids: CANSPLAGAFNEQFF. CDR3 sequence (DNA): TGTGCCAACAGCCCACTAGCGGGAGCTTTCAATGAGCAGTTCTTC.

Note on this clonotype: Mismatch with germline at one junction end may stem from a read error. CDR3 DNA sequence: TGTGCCTGCAGCTCCGGGGGAACCTCTGTTGGAGCCCGCACAGATACGCAGTATTTT. Translating it yields CACSSGGTSVGARTDTQYF. The chain combines TRBV11-1 with TRBJ2-3; possible D gene TRBD2, 6 bases. The CDR3 covers 19 residues. Germline V CDR1 and CDR2: SGHAT, FQDESV (reference sequence).

This clonotype has ten or more counts. J is TRBJ1-5 and V is TRBV12-3 or TRBV12-4; D might be TRBD1 (5 bases). V lost 3 bases, J lost 5 bases, and 5 bases lay in between. The CDR3 sequence is 12 residues long. CDR3 in amino acids: CASSLGDQPQHF. CDR3 sequence (DNA): TGTGCCAGCAGTTTGGGGGATCAGCCCCAGCATTTT.

In the case of this clonotype: This could be a read error, since a much larger clone is one nucleotide away. This sequence joins TRBV5-1 and TRBJ2-7; D is perhaps TRBD1 (5 bases). Germline V CDR1 and CDR2: SGHRS, YFSETQ. This CDR3 region has 16 residues. The CDR3 here is CANSLVSRNQGGEQYF. The CDR3 DNA reads as TGCGCCAACAGCTTGGTGTCACGGAATCAGGGCGGCGAGCAGTACTTC.

In its sample, this clonotype was seen many times. The rearrangement joins TRBV5-6 to TRBJ1-1; 7 bases are a match to TRBD1. Per germline, CDR1 SGHDT and CDR2 YYEEEE. The CDR3 contains 14 residues. Germline trimming cut 4 bases from V and 1 base from J; bases unmatched to any gene: 4. The CDR3 DNA is TGTGCCAGCAGCCCCACAGGGGAGAACACTGAAGCTTTCTTT. Translated, it gives CASSPTGENTEAFF.

Remarks on this clonotype: In this CDR3 the conserved last residue, phenylalanine or tryptophan, is missing, so a read error is likely. The gene calls are TRBV10-3 and TRBJ2-3; 8 positions match TRBD1. Germline V lookup: CDR1 ENHRY, CDR2 SYGVKD. The CDR3 covers 17 residues. V lost 3 bases and J lost 0; bases outside the gene matches: 8. CDR3 in amino acids: CAISDSGGQESTDTQYS. As DNA, the CDR3 is TGTGCCATCAGTGATTCAGGGGGACAGGAGAGCACAGATACGCAGTATTCT.

A note on this clonotype: A much larger clone is a single base away; this may be a read error. The V gene is TRBV28, the J gene TRBJ1-1; 7 bases map to TRBD1. The germline CDR1 and CDR2 sequences are MDHEN and SYDVKM. The length of the CDR3 is 13 residues. The CDR3 sequence: CASSSTGWDETFF. DNA of the CDR3: TGTGCCAGCAGTTCGACAGGGTGGGATGAAACTTTCTTT.

With respect to this clonotype: At one end, the junction sequence differs from germline, possibly due to a read error. V and J are TRBV11-2 and TRBJ2-3; D might be TRBD2 (6 bases). CDR1 and CDR2 (germline): SGHAT, FQNNGV. This CDR3 has 17 residues. CDR3 sequence: CANSLDPGEISTDKQYF. DNA for the CDR3: TGTGCCAACAGCTTAGATCCGGGGGAGATTAGCACAGATAAGCAATATTTT. Full variable domain (rest looked up from reference TRBV11-2 and TRBJ2-3): EAGVAQSPRYKIIEKRQSVAFWCNPISGHATLYWYQQILGQGPKLLIQFQNNGVVDDSQLPKDRFSAERLKGVDSTLKIQPAKLEDSAVYLCANSLDPGEISTDKQYFGPGTRLTVL.

The genes are TRBV11-2 and TRBJ2-6, with D perhaps TRBD2 (6 bases). V was pared by 5 bases and J by 1 base, with 27 bases between. The germline V gene encodes CDR1 SGHAT and CDR2 FQNNGV. The CDR3 loop spans 21 amino acids. The CDR3 region is CASSMGGERGISLSGANVLTF. The CDR3 DNA is TGTGCCAGCAGCATGGGGGGAGAGAGGGGCATATCCCTTTCTGGGGCCAACGTCCTGACTTTC.

To note about this clonotype: It may be a read error: a sequence one base away is much more abundant. This rearrangement joins TRBV28 to TRBJ2-5; 8 positions match TRBD1. Germline lookup yields CDR1 MDHEN and CDR2 SYDVKM. The CDR3 has 14 residues. DNA of the CDR3: TGTGCCAGCAGTGCCCAGACAGGGGCTGCGACCCAGTGCTTC. Translated: CASSAQTGAATQCF. Based on the CDR3 plus reference TRBV28 and TRBJ2-5, the full variable domain is DVKVTQSSRYLVKRTGEKVFLECVQDMDHENMFWYRQDPGLGLRLIYFSYDVKMKEKGDIPEGYSVSREKKERFSLILESASTNQTSMYLCASSAQTGAATQCFGPGTRLLVL.